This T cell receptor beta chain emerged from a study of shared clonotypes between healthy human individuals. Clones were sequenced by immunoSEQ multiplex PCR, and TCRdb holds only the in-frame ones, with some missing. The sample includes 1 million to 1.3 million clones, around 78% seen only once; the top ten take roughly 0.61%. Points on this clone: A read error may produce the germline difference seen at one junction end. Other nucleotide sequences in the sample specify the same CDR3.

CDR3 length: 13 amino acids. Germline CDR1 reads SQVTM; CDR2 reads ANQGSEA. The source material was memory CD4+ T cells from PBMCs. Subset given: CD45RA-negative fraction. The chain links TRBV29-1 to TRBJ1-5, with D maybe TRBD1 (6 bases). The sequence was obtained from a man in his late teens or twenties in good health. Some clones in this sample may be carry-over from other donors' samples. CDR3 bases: TGTAGCGTTGCCCAGGGGCCAAATCAGCCCCAGCATTTT. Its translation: CSVAQGPNQPQHF. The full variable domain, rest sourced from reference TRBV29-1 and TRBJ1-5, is SAVISQKPSRDICQRGTSLTIQCQVDSQVTMMFWYRQQPGQSLTLIATANQGSEATYESGFVIDKFPISRPNLTFSTLTVSNMSPEDSSIYLCSVAQGPNQPQHFGDGTRLSIL.